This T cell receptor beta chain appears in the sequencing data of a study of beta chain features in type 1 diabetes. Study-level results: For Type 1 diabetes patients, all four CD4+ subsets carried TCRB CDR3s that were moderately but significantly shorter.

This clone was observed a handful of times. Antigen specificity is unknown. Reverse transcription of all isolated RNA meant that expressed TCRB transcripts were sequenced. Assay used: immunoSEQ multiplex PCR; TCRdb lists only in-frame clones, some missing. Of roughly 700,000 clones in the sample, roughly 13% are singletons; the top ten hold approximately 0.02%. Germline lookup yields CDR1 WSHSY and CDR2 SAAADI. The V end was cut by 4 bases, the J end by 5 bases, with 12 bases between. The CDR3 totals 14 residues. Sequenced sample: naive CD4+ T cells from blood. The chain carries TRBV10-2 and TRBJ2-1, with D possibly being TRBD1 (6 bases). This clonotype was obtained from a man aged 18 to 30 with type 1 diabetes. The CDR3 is CASSVGTQNNEQFF. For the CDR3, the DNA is TGCGCCAGCAGTGTAGGGACACAAAACAATGAGCAGTTCTTC.